A selection of T cell receptor beta chains follows, all from one sample in a study of blood T cell repertoires in COVID-19. Measured with immunoSEQ multiplex PCR; TCRdb has only the in-frame clones, and not every one. This table holds more than 200,000 clones, 80% to 90% found once. Sequences were obtained from peripheral blood. The receptors shown here come from a man aged 25 to 40 with active or convalescent COVID-19. Each CDR3 is given with its conserved first and last residue. A D gene is named only where the DNA matches it firmly. The size of a clone is reported for some rows only, either as once, few or many, or as a class for expanded clones.

cdr3_length: 18; v_call: TRBV11-2; j_call: TRBJ2-6; d_call: -; clone_size: -; cdr3_nt: TGTGCCAGCAGCTTAGGCAGGGGTACCTTGAGAGGGGCCAACGTCCTGACTTTC; cdr3_aa: CASSLGRGTLRGANVLTF
cdr3_length: 12; v_call: TRBV15; j_call: TRBJ2-1; d_call: -; clone_size: -; cdr3_nt: TGTGCCACCAGCAGAGCCCTCGATGAGCAGTTCTTC; cdr3_aa: CATSRALDEQFF
cdr3_length: 15; v_call: TRBV11-2; j_call: TRBJ1-2; d_call: -; clone_size: -; cdr3_nt: TGTGCCAGCAGCTTAGTTCCCGACGGAGTTGATGGCTACACCTTC; cdr3_aa: CASSLVPDGVDGYTF
cdr3_length: 17; v_call: TRBV5-6; j_call: TRBJ2-3; d_call: -; clone_size: -; cdr3_nt: TGTGCCAGCAGCAATAGCCCAGGGCCTGTGGGTTCGAATACGCAGTATTTT; cdr3_aa: CASSNSPGPVGSNTQYF
cdr3_length: 13; v_call: TRBV6-5; j_call: TRBJ1-2; d_call: -; clone_size: -; cdr3_nt: TGTGCCAGCGAGGTCGGTAATAACTATGGCTACACCTTC; cdr3_aa: CASEVGNNYGYTF
cdr3_length: 17; v_call: TRBV28; j_call: TRBJ2-3; d_call: TRBD2; clone_size: -; cdr3_nt: TGTGCCAGCAGCTACTCCGGAGCGGGGGGAATGGGAGATACGCAGTATTTT; cdr3_aa: CASSYSGAGGMGDTQYF
cdr3_length: 17; v_call: TRBV29-1; j_call: TRBJ2-5; d_call: TRBD2; clone_size: -; cdr3_nt: TGCAGCGTTGCCCCACTCGGACTAGCGGGGGGGCAAGAGACCCAGTACTTC; cdr3_aa: CSVAPLGLAGGQETQYF
cdr3_length: 15; v_call: TRBV7-2; j_call: TRBJ2-1; d_call: TRBD2; clone_size: -; cdr3_nt: TGTGCCAGCACCCCTAGCGGGGGGGCTTTTGGGGAGCAGTTCTTC; cdr3_aa: CASTPSGGAFGEQFF
cdr3_length: 14; v_call: TRBV5-4; j_call: TRBJ1-3; d_call: -; clone_size: -; cdr3_nt: TGTGCCAGCAGCTTGACAGGGTTCGGAAACACCATATATTTT; cdr3_aa: CASSLTGFGNTIYF
cdr3_length: 14; v_call: TRBV7-9; j_call: TRBJ2-7; d_call: TRBD2; clone_size: -; cdr3_nt: TGTGCCAGCAGCTTCTACGCACTAGCGACCGAGCAGTACTTC; cdr3_aa: CASSFYALATEQYF
cdr3_length: 10; v_call: TRBV18; j_call: TRBJ1-1; d_call: -; clone_size: -; cdr3_nt: TGTGCCAGACAGAACACTGAAGCTTTCTTT; cdr3_aa: CARQNTEAFF
cdr3_length: 13; v_call: TRBV5-1; j_call: TRBJ1-1; d_call: TRBD1; clone_size: -; cdr3_nt: TGCGCCAGCAGCCCGACAGGGAACTATGAAGCTTTCTTT; cdr3_aa: CASSPTGNYEAFF
cdr3_length: 13; v_call: TRBV5-6; j_call: TRBJ1-1; d_call: -; clone_size: -; cdr3_nt: TGTGCCAGCAGCTTGTTTCGGGGAACTGAAGCTTTCTTT; cdr3_aa: CASSLFRGTEAFF
cdr3_length: 15; v_call: TRBV29-1; j_call: TRBJ1-1; d_call: -; clone_size: -; cdr3_nt: TGCAGCGTCCCCTCCAGGGGCGGGTCTACCACTGAAGCTTTCTTT; cdr3_aa: CSVPSRGGSTTEAFF
cdr3_length: 13; v_call: TRBV14; j_call: TRBJ1-1; d_call: -; clone_size: -; cdr3_nt: TGTGCCAGCAGCCGGGCGGGAAACACTGAAGCTTTCTTT; cdr3_aa: CASSRAGNTEAFF
cdr3_length: 18; v_call: TRBV27; j_call: TRBJ2-7; d_call: -; clone_size: -; cdr3_nt: TGTGCCAGCAGTTCACACCTACCCAGACTAGTAACGAGGCTCGAGCAGTACTTC; cdr3_aa: CASSSHLPRLVTRLEQYF
cdr3_length: 16; v_call: TRBV9; j_call: TRBJ1-4; d_call: TRBD1; clone_size: -; cdr3_nt: TGTGCCAGCAGCGCCGAAAGGACAGGGAATAATGAAAAACTGTTTTTT; cdr3_aa: CASSAERTGNNEKLFF
cdr3_length: 14; v_call: TRBV5-4; j_call: TRBJ2-1; d_call: TRBD1; clone_size: -; cdr3_nt: TGTGCCAGCAGCTTGGACAGGGGGCAAAATGAGCAGTTCTTC; cdr3_aa: CASSLDRGQNEQFF
cdr3_length: 17; v_call: TRBV5-6; j_call: TRBJ1-2; d_call: TRBD1; clone_size: once; cdr3_nt: TGTGCCAGCAGCTTGGGATATACCGGGACAGGAATCTATGGCTACACCTTC; cdr3_aa: CASSLGYTGTGIYGYTF
cdr3_length: 16; v_call: TRBV10-3; j_call: TRBJ1-6; d_call: TRBD1; clone_size: -; cdr3_nt: TGTGCCATCAGTAGTGCTCTGACAGGGGAGAGATCACCCCTCCACTTT; cdr3_aa: CAISSALTGERSPLHF
cdr3_length: 11; v_call: TRBV25-1; j_call: TRBJ2-7; d_call: -; clone_size: -; cdr3_nt: TGTGCCAGCAGTGGCGTATCCGAGCAGTACTTC; cdr3_aa: CASSGVSEQYF
cdr3_length: 14; v_call: TRBV10-1; j_call: TRBJ2-1; d_call: -; clone_size: -; cdr3_nt: TGCGCCAGCCCTCAGAGACTAAACTACAATGAGCAGTTCTTC; cdr3_aa: CASPQRLNYNEQFF
cdr3_length: 17; v_call: TRBV5-6; j_call: TRBJ1-2; d_call: TRBD1; clone_size: -; cdr3_nt: TGTGCCAGCAGCTTAATGTGGGAGACAGGGGATCCCTATGGCTACACCTTC; cdr3_aa: CASSLMWETGDPYGYTF
cdr3_length: 14; v_call: TRBV9; j_call: TRBJ1-2; d_call: -; clone_size: -; cdr3_nt: TGTGCCAGCAGCGTCTCGGACATCCTCGGAGGCTACACCTTC; cdr3_aa: CASSVSDILGGYTF
cdr3_length: 15; v_call: TRBV10-1; j_call: TRBJ2-2; d_call: TRBD1; clone_size: -; cdr3_nt: TGCGCCAGCAGGGCCGGGACAGGGAATGCCGGGGAGCTGTTTTTT; cdr3_aa: CASRAGTGNAGELFF
cdr3_length: 14; v_call: TRBV6-5; j_call: TRBJ2-5; d_call: TRBD1; clone_size: -; cdr3_nt: TGTGCCAGCCGCTCCCAGGGGGCAGGAGAGACCCAGTACTTC; cdr3_aa: CASRSQGAGETQYF
cdr3_length: 14; v_call: TRBV25-1; j_call: TRBJ1-1; d_call: -; clone_size: -; cdr3_nt: TGTGCCAGCAGTGCGGGGGGGGAGGACACTGAAGCTTTCTTT; cdr3_aa: CASSAGGEDTEAFF
cdr3_length: 14; v_call: TRBV7-9; j_call: TRBJ2-5; d_call: -; clone_size: -; cdr3_nt: TGTGCCAGCAGCTACTGGGACTTCCAAGAGACCCAGTACTTC; cdr3_aa: CASSYWDFQETQYF
cdr3_length: 16; v_call: TRBV5-6; j_call: TRBJ2-3; d_call: TRBD1; clone_size: -; cdr3_nt: TGTGCCAGCAGCTTGAGGGACAGTGCTAGCACAGATACGCAGTATTTT; cdr3_aa: CASSLRDSASTDTQYF